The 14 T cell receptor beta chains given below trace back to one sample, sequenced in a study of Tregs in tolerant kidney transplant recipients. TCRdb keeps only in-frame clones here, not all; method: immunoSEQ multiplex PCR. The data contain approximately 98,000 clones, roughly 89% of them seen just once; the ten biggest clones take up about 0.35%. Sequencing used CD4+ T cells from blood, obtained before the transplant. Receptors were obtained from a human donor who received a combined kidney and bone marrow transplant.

The CDR3 DNA reads TGCGCCAGCAGCCACACTAGCGGGAGGAAAAGGGAGACCCAGTACTTC. Its protein product is CASSHTSGRKRETQYF. The V and J genes are TRBV4-1 and TRBJ2-5; 12 bases are a match to TRBD2. Germline loops: CDR1 MGHRA, CDR2 YSYEKL. The CDR3 loop spans 16 amino acids. V shed 3 bases, J shed 5 bases, and the junction held 7 bases outside the gene matches.

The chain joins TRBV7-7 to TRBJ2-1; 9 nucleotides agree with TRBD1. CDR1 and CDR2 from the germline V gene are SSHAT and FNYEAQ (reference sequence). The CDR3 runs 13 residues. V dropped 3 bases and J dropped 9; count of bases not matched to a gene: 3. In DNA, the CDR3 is TGTGCCAGCAGCTTCGGACAGGGGTCTGAGCAGTTCTTC. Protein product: CASSFGQGSEQFF. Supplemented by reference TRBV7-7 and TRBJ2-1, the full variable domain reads GAGVSQSPRYKVTKRGQDVTLRCDPISSHATLYWYQQALGQGPEFLTYFNYEAQPDKSGLPSDRFSAERPEGSISTLTIQRTEQRDSAMYRCASSFGQGSEQFFGPGTRLTVL.

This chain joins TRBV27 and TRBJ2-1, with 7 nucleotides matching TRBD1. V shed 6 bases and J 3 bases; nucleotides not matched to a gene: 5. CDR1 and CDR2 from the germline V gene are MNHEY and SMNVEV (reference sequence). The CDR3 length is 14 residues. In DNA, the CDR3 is TGTGCCAGCAGGAGACAGGGTTTCTACAATGAGCAGTTCTTC. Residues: CASRRQGFYNEQFF.

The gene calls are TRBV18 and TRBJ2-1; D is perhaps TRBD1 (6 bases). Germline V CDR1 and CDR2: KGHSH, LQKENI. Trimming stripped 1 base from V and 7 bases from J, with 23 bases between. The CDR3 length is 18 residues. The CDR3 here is CASSPLRLSGDGRNEQFF. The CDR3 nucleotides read TGTGCCAGCTCACCACTTCGCCTATCAGGGGACGGCAGGAATGAGCAGTTCTTC.

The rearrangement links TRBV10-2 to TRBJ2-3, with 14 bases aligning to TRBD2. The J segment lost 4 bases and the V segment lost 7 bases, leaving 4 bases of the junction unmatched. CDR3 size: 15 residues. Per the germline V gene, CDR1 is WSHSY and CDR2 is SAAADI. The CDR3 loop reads CASTGTSGGSDTQYF. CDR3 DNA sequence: TGCGCCAGCACCGGGACTAGCGGGGGATCAGATACGCAGTATTTT.

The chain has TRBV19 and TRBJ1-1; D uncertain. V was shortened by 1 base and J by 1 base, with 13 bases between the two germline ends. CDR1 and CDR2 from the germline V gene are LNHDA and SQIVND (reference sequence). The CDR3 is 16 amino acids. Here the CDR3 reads CASSIGAGLGNTEAFF. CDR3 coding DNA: TGTGCCAGTAGTATAGGCGCGGGCCTCGGGAACACTGAAGCTTTCTTT.

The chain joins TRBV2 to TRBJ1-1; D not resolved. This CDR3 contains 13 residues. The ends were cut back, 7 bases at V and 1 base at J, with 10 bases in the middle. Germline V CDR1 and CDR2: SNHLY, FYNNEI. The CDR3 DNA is TGTGCCAGCATGAGAGAGGGGAACACTGAAGCTTTCTTT. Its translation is CASMREGNTEAFF.

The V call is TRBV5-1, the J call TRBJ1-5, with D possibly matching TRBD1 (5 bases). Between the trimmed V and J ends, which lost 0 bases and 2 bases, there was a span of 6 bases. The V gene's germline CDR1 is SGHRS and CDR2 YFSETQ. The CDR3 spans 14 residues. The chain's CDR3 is CASSLEGGNQPQHF. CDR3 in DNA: TGCGCCAGCAGCTTGGAAGGGGGCAATCAGCCCCAGCATTTT.

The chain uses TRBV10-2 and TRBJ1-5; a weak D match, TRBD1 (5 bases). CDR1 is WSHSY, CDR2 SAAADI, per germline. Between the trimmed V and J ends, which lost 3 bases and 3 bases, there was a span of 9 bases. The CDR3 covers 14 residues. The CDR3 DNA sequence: TGCGCCAGCAGTGACAGGGCCCACAATCAGCCCCAGCATTTT. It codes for CASSDRAHNQPQHF.

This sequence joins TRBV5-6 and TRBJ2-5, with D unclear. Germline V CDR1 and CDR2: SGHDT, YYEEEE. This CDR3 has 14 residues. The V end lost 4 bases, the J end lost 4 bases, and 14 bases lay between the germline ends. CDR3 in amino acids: CASSPVELRETQYF. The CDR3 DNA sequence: TGTGCCAGCAGCCCTGTGGAGTTAAGAGAGACCCAGTACTTC.

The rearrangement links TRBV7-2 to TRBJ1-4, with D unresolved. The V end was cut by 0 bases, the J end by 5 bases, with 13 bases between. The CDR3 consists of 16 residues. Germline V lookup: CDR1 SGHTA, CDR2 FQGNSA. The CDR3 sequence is CASSLATASQNEKLFF. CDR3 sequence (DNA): TGTGCCAGCAGCTTAGCCACAGCATCGCAAAATGAAAAACTGTTTTTT.

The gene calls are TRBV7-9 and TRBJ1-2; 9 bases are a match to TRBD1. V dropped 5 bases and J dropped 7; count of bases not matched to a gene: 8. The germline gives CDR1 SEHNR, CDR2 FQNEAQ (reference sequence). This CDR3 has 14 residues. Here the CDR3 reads CASSAGQGGVGYTF. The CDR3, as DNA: TGTGCCAGCAGCGCGGGACAGGGAGGGGTTGGCTACACCTTC.

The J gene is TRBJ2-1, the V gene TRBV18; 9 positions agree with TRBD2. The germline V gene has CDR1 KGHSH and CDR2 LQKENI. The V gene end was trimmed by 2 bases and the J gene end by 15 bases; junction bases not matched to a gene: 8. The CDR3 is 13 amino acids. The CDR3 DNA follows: TGTGCCAGCTCACCAGGCGGTAGCGGGGGTGCGTTCTTC. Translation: CASSPGGSGGAFF.

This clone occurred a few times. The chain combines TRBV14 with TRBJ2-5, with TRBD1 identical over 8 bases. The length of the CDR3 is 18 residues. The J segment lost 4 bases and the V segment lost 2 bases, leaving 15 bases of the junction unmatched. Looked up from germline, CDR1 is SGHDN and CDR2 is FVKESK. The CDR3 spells CASSQRSGTGPQRETQYF. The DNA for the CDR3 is TGTGCCAGCAGCCAACGTTCCGGGACAGGCCCTCAGAGAGAGACCCAGTACTTC. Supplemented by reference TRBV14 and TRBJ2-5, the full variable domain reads EAGVTQFPSHSVIEKGQTVTLRCDPISGHDNLYWYRRVMGKEIKFLLHFVKESKQDESGMPNNRFLAERTGGTYSTLKVQPAELEDSGVYFCASSQRSGTGPQRETQYFGPGTRLLVL.